This TCR beta chain derives from a study of response to subunit inactivated influenza vaccine. Study-wide findings and caveats: The study's authors posited that every seasonal influenza vaccination enlists few new T cells.

TCRdb re-analysed the RT-PCR reads in MiXCR, keeping a single row per CDR3 protein. The sample yields approximately 570,000 distinct CDR3 sequences, less than 8% seen once. The CDR3 is 19 residues long. CDR1 is LGHDT and CDR2 is YNNKEL in the germline V gene (reference sequence). Trimming removed 2 bases from V and 0 bases from J; junction bases left unmatched: 9. A note on this clonotype: Antigen: not known.

The sample was PBMCs from blood, taken 23 months after vaccination. The receptor comes from a man aged 45 to 70 who received an inactivated influenza vaccine. The chain combines TRBV3-1 with TRBJ2-1; 11 nucleotides line up with TRBD2. CDR3 bases: TGTGCCAGCAGCCAATTGGGGACTAGCGGAAAGAGCTCCTACAATGAGCAGTTCTTC. Amino acid sequence: CASSQLGTSGKSSYNEQFF.